This record covers a single T cell receptor (beta chain). Its antigen is unidentified. An end of the junction differs from the germline gene, which may be a read error. Full-length variable regions came from constant-region reverse primers plus semi-nested Nested Universal Primer A PCR. From the 5' RACE reads, TCRdb called clonotypes with MiXCR, one entry per CDR3 protein. The sample consists of roughly 9,900 distinct CDR3 sequences, under 40% of them appearing once. General observations from the study: Tumor memory CD4+ T cell TCR gene usage clustered with blood and lymph node memory CD4+ cells and lymph node naive CD4+ cells.

Tregs were sorted as CD4+CD25+CD127-/low cells. Germline CDR1 reads SGHRS; CDR2 reads YFSETQ. The length of the CDR3 is 15 residues. The rearrangement uses TRBV5-1 and TRBJ2-1; perhaps D is TRBD1 or TRBD2 (5 bases each). The sequence was obtained from a female donor with breast cancer. The sample consisted of Tregs sorted from blood. The CDR3 DNA reads as TGCGCCAGCAGCTTGGGGGGACGCTCTTCCAATGAGCGGTTCTTC. Its protein is CASSLGGRSSNERFF.